This TCR beta chain was captured by sequencing in a study of regulatory T cells in long-lasting Graves disease. General study findings and limits: There were preferences for TRBV28, TRBJ1-2 and TRBJ2-5 in persistent disease.

As to this clonotype: The antigen remains undetermined.

Time point of the sample: newly diagnosed GD, antithyroid drugs for less than 3 months. PBMC-derived RNA was used for the TCR library. Trimming removed 7 bases from V and 2 bases from J, with 11 bases in between. The CDR3 spans 13 residues. Germline V gives CDR1 MNHEY, CDR2 SVGEGT. Arm-PCR of CDR3 regions and iRepertoire HTBI primers were used to build TCR beta libraries. MiXCR was run by TCRdb on the multiplex PCR reads, yielding one entry per CDR3 protein. The sample consists of a few hundred thousand distinct CDR3 sequences, over 12% of them appearing once. The sample was also reused in another study, on T cells in Graves' hyperthyroidism and ophthalmopathy.

This TCR derives from a woman between 35 and 50 years old with Graves disease. The specimen was peripheral blood mononuclear cells (PBMCs), collected at new diagnosis, from a patient treated with antithyroid drugs. The rearrangement links TRBV6-2 or TRBV6-3 to TRBJ2-5, with D maybe TRBD2 (5 bases). For the CDR3, the DNA is TGTGCCAGCACTCGTAGCGCACAAGAGACCCAGTACTTC. This encodes CASTRSAQETQYF.